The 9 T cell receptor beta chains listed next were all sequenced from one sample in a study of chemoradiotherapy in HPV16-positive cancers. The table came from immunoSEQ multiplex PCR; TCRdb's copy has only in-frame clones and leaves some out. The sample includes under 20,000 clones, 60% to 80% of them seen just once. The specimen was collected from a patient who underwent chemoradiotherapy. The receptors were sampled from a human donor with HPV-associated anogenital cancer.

CDR3 nucleotide sequence: TGTGCCAGCAGTTTAGGAACAGATAATTCACCCCTCCACTTT. Encoded protein: CASSLGTDNSPLHF. The genes are TRBV28 and TRBJ1-6; no clear D. The CDR3 consists of 14 residues. The germline V gene encodes CDR1 MDHEN and CDR2 SYDVKM. V lost 2 bases and J 5 bases, leaving 7 bases between the germline ends.

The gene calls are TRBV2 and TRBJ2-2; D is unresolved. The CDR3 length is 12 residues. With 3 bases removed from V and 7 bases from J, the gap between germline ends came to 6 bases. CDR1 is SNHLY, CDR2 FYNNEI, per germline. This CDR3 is CASSERDGELFF. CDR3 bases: TGTGCCAGCAGTGAGCGCGACGGGGAGCTGTTTTTT.

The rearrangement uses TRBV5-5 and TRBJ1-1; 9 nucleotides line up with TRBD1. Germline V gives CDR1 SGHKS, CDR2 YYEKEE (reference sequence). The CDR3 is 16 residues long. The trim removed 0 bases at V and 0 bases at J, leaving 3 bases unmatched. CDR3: CASSLGGQGLNTEAFF. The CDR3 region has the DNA TGTGCCAGCAGCTTGGGGGGACAGGGCTTGAACACTGAAGCTTTCTTT.

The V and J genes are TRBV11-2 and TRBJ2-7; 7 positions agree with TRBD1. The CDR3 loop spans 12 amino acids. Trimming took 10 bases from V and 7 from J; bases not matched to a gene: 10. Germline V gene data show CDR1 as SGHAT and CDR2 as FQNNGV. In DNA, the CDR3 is TGTGCCACCAAGGGGGCCCAGGGGGAGCAGTACTTC. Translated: CATKGAQGEQYF.

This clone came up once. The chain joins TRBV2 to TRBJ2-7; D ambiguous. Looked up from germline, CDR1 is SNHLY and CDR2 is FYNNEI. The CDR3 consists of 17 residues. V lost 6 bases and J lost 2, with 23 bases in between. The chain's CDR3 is CASRKGPTTVTTYEQYF. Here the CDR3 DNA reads TGTGCCAGCAGGAAGGGTCCTACTACGGTTACTACCTACGAGCAGTACTTC.

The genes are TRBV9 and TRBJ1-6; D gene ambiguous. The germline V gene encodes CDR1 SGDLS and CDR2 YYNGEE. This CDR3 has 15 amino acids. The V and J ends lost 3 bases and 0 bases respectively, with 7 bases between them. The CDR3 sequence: CASSAESSYNSPLHF. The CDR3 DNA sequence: TGTGCCAGCAGCGCGGAGAGCTCCTATAATTCACCCCTCCACTTT.

The CDR3 region has the DNA TGTGCCTGGAGTGAGGGAGGGGCCCAGTACTTC. Translation gives CAWSEGGAQYF. The genes are TRBV30 and TRBJ2-5, with 7 positions matching TRBD2. This CDR3 has 11 residues. V trimming: 1 base; J trimming: 9 bases; junction bases outside the gene matches: 2. The germline V gene has CDR1 GTSNPN and CDR2 SVGIG (reference sequence).

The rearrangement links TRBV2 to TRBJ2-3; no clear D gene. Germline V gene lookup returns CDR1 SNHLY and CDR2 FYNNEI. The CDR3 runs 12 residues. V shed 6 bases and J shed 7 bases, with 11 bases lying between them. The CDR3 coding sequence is TGTGCCAGCAGCCCACGACTCTATACGCAGTATTTT. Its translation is CASSPRLYTQYF.

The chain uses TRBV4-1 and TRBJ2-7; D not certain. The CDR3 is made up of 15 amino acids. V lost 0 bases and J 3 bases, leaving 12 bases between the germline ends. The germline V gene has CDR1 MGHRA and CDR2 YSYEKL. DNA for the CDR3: TGCGCCAGCAGCCAAGATAGGCAGTATTTCTACGAGCAGTACTTC. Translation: CASSQDRQYFYEQYF.